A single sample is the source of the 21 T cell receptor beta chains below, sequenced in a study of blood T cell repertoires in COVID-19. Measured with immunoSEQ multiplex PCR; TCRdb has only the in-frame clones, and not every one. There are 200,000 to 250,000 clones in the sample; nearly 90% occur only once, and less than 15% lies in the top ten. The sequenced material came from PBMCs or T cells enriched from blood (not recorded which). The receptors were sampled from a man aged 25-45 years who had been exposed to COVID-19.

CDR3 DNA sequence: TGTGCCAGCAGCTTAGGACTAGCGGGGGCTAACAATGAGCAGTTCTTC. As protein: CASSLGLAGANNEQFF. This chain connects TRBV7-7 to TRBJ2-1; 12 nucleotides line up with TRBD2. The germline V gene encodes CDR1 SSHAT and CDR2 FNYEAQ (reference sequence). The ends lost 1 base at V and 5 bases at J; junction bases unmatched: 3. The CDR3 extends over 16 amino acids.

The CDR3 is CAISEGGNEKLFF. In nucleotides, the CDR3 is TGTGCCATCAGTGAGGGGGGGAATGAAAAACTGTTTTTT. The chain carries TRBV10-3 and TRBJ1-4; weak D call: TRBD1 (5 bases). Trimming took 2 bases from V and 5 from J, leaving 6 bases between them. The CDR3 is made up of 13 amino acids. Germline V lookup: CDR1 ENHRY, CDR2 SYGVKD.

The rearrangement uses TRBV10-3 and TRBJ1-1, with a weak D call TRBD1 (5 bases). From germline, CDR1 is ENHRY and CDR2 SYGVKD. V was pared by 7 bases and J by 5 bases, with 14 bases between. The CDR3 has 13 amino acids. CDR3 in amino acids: CAITQREGTEAFF. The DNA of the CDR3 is TGTGCCATCACCCAGAGGGAGGGGACTGAAGCTTTCTTT.

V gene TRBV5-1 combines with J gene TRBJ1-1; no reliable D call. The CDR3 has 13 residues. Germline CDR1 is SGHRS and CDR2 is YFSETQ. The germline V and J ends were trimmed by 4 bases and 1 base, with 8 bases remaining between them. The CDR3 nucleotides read TGCGCCAGCAGCAGGCAGCGGAACACTGAAGCTTTCTTT. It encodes CASSRQRNTEAFF.

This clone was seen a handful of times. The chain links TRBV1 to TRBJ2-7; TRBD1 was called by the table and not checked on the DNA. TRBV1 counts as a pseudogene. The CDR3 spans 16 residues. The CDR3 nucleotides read TGCACCAGCAGCCAATCCCGGGACACCGTCTCCTACGAGCAGTACTTC. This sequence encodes CTSSQSRDTVSYEQYF.

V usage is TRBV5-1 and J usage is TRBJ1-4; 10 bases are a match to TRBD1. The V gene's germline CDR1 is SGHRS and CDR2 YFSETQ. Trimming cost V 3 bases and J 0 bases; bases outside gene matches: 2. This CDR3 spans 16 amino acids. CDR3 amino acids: CASSWGQGTTNEKLFF. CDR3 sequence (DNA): TGCGCCAGCAGCTGGGGACAGGGGACAACTAATGAAAAACTGTTTTTT.

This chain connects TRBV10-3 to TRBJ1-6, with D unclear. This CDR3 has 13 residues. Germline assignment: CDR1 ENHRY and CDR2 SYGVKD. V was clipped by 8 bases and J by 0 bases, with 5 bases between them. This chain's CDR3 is CAICNSYNSPLHF. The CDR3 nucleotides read TGTGCCATCTGTAACTCCTATAATTCACCCCTCCACTTT.

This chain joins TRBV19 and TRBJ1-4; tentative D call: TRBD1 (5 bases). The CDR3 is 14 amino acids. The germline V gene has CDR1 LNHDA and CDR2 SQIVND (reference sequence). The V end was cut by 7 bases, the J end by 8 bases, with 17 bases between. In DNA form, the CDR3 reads TGTGCCAGTAAGGAGCCGGACATCCGAGAAAAACTGTTTTTT. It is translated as CASKEPDIREKLFF.

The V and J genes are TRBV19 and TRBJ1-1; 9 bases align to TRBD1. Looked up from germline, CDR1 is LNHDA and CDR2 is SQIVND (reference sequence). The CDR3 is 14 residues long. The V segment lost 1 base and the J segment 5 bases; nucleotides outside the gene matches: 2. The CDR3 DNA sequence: TGTGCCAGTAGTATAGCTGACAGGGGGACTGAAGCTTTCTTT. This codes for CASSIADRGTEAFF.

The DNA for the CDR3 is TGTGCCAGTAGTCCCGGGACAGGTAATTCACCCCTCCACTTT. This sequence encodes CASSPGTGNSPLHF. The chain joins TRBV19 to TRBJ1-6, with 8 nucleotides matching TRBD1. Germline CDR1 LNHDA, CDR2 SQIVND (reference sequence). The V and J ends lost 5 bases and 6 bases, in that order; junction bases with no gene match: 3. There are 14 residues in the CDR3.

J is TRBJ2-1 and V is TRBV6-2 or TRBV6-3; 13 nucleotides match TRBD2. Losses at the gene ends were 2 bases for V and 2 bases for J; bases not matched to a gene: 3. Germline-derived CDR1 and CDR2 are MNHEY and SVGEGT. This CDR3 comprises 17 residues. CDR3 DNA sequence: TGTGCCAGCAGTTACCGCGGACTAGCGGGGGCCTACAATGAGCAGTTCTTC. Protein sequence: CASSYRGLAGAYNEQFF.

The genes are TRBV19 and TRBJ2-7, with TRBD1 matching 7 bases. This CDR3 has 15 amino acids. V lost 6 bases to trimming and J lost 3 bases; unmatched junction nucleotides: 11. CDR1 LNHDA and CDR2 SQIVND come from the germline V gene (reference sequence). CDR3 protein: CASRDSPGGIYEQYF. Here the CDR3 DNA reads TGTGCCAGTAGGGACTCTCCAGGGGGTATCTACGAGCAGTACTTC.

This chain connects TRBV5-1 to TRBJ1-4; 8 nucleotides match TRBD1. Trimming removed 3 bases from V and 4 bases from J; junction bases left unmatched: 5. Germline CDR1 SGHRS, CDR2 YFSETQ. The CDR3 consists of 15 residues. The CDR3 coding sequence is TGCGCCAGCAGCTCGGGACAGGACCTTAATGAAAAACTGTTTTTT. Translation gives CASSSGQDLNEKLFF.

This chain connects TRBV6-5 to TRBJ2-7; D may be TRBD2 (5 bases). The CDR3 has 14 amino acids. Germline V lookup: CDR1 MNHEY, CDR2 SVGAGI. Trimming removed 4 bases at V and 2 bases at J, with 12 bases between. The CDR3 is CASSWSTGTYEQYF. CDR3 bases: TGTGCCAGCAGTTGGAGTACGGGGACCTACGAGCAGTACTTC.

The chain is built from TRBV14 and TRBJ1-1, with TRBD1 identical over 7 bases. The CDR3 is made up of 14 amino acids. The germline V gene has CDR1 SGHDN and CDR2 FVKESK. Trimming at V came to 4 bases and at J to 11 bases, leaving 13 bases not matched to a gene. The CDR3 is CASSPRTGSWGAFF. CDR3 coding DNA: TGTGCCAGCAGCCCACGGACAGGTAGCTGGGGGGCTTTCTTT. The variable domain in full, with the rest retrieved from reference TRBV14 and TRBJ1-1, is EAGVTQFPSHSVIEKGQTVTLRCDPISGHDNLYWYRRVMGKEIKFLLHFVKESKQDESGMPNNRFLAERTGGTYSTLKVQPAELEDSGVYFCASSPRTGSWGAFFGQGTRLTVV.

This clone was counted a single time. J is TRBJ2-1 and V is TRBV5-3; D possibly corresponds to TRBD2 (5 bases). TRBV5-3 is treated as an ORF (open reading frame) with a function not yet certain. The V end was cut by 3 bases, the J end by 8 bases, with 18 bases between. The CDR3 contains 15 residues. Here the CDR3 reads CARSSGIQRYHEQFF. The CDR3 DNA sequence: TGTGCCAGAAGCTCCGGGATTCAAAGATATCATGAGCAGTTCTTC.

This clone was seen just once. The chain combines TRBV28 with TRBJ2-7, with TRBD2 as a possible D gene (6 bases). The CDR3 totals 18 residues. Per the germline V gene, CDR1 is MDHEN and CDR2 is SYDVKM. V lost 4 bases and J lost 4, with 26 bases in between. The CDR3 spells CASSSPGDLRPEVYEQYF. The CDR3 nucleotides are TGTGCCAGCAGTTCCCCGGGGGACCTACGACCGGAGGTATACGAGCAGTACTTC.

CDR3 sequence reads: CACINLRGSTDTQYF. CDR3 sequence (DNA): TGTGCCTGCATAAACCTACGAGGTAGCACAGATACGCAGTATTTT. The gene calls are TRBV30 and TRBJ2-3; D call uncertain. CDR3 length equals 15 residues. The germline CDR1 and CDR2 sequences are GTSNPN and SVGIG (reference sequence). The ends were cut back, 6 bases at V and 0 bases at J, with 16 bases in the middle.

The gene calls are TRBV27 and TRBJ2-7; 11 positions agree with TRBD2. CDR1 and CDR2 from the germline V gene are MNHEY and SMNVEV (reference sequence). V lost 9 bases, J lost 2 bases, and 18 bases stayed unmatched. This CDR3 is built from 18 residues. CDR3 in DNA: TGTGCCAGGTTCCCTTCTAGCGGGGGGCCTCAGTTCGCCTACGAGCAGTACTTC. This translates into CARFPSSGGPQFAYEQYF.

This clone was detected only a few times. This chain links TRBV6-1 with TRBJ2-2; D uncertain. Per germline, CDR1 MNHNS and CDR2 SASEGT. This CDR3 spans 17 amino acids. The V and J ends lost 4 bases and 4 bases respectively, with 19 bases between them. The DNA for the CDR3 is TGTGCCAGCAGTGGTTCATCTTCTAGTAAGAGCACCGGGGAGCTGTTTTTT. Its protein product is CASSGSSSSKSTGELFF.

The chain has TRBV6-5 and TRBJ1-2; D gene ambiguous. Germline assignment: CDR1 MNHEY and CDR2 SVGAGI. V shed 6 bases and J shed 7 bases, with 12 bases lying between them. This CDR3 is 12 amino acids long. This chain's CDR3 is CASRGRVAGYTF. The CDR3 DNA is TGTGCCAGCAGGGGGAGGGTAGCTGGCTACACCTTC.